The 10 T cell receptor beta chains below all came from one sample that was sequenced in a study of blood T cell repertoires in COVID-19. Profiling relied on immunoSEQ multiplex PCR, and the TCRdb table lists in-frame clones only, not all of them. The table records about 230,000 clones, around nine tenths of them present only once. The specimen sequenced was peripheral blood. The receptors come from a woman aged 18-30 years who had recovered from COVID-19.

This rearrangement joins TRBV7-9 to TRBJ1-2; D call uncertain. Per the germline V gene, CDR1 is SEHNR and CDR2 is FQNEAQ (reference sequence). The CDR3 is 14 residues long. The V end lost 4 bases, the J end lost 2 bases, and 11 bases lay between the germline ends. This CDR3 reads CASSSLGRNYGYTF. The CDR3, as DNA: TGTGCCAGCAGCTCCCTTGGCCGAAACTATGGCTACACCTTC.

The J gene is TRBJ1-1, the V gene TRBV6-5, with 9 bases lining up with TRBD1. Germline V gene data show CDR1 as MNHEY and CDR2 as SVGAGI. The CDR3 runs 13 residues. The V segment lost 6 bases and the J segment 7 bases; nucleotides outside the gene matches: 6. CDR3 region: CASSLQGAGEAFF. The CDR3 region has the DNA TGTGCCAGCAGCTTACAGGGGGCAGGTGAAGCTTTCTTT.

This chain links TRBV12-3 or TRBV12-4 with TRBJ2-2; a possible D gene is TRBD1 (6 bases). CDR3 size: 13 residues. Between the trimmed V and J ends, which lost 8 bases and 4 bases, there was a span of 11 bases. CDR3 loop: CASDQGSTGELFF. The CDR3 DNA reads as TGTGCCAGCGACCAGGGGTCCACCGGGGAGCTGTTTTTT.

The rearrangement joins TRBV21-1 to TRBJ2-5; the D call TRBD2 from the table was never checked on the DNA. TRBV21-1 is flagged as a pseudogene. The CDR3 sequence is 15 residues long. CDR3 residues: CASSAATSTQETQYF. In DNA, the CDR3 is TGTGCCAGCAGCGCAGCGACTAGCACCCAAGAGACCCAGTACTTC.

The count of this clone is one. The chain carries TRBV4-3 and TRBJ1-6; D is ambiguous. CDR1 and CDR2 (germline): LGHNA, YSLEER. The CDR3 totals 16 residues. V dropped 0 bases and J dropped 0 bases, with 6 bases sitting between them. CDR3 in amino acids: CASSQDWSSYNSPLHF. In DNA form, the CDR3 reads TGCGCCAGCAGCCAAGACTGGAGCTCCTATAATTCACCCCTCCACTTT.

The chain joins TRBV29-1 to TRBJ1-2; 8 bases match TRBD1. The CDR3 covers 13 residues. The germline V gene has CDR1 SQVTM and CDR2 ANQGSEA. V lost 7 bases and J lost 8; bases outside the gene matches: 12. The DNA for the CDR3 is TGCAGCGGAGACAGGGGCGCCGGCGGAGGCTACACCTTC. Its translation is CSGDRGAGGGYTF.

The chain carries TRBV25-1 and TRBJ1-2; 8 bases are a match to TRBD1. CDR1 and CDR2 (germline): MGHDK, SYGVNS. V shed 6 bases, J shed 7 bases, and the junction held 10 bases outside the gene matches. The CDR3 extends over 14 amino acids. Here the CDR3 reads CASRNPGQEGGYTF. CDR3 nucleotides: TGTGCCAGCAGGAATCCGGGACAGGAGGGTGGCTACACCTTC.

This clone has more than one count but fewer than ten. As DNA, the CDR3 is TGTGCCTGGAGCCTACAGGGCAATGAGCAGTTCTTC. Protein product: CAWSLQGNEQFF. The gene calls are TRBV30 and TRBJ2-1; D may be TRBD1 (6 bases). CDR3 size: 12 residues. The germline V gene has CDR1 GTSNPN and CDR2 SVGIG (reference sequence). V lost 3 bases and J lost 6, with 9 bases in between.

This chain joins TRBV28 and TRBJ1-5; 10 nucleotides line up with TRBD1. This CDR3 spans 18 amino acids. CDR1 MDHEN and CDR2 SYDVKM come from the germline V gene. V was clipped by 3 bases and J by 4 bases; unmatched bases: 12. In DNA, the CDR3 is TGTGCCAGCAGTTTCCACCCCACGGGACAGGGGAAAAATCAGCCCCAGCATTTT. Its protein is CASSFHPTGQGKNQPQHF.

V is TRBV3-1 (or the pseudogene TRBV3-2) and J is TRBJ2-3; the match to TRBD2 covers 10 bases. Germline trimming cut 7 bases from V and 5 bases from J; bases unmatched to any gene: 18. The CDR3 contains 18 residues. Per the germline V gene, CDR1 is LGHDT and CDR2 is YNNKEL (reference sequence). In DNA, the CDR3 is TGTGCCAGCACGGGGGGCCCTAGCGGGAGCGGGGCTGGAGATACGCAGTATTTT. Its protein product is CASTGGPSGSGAGDTQYF.